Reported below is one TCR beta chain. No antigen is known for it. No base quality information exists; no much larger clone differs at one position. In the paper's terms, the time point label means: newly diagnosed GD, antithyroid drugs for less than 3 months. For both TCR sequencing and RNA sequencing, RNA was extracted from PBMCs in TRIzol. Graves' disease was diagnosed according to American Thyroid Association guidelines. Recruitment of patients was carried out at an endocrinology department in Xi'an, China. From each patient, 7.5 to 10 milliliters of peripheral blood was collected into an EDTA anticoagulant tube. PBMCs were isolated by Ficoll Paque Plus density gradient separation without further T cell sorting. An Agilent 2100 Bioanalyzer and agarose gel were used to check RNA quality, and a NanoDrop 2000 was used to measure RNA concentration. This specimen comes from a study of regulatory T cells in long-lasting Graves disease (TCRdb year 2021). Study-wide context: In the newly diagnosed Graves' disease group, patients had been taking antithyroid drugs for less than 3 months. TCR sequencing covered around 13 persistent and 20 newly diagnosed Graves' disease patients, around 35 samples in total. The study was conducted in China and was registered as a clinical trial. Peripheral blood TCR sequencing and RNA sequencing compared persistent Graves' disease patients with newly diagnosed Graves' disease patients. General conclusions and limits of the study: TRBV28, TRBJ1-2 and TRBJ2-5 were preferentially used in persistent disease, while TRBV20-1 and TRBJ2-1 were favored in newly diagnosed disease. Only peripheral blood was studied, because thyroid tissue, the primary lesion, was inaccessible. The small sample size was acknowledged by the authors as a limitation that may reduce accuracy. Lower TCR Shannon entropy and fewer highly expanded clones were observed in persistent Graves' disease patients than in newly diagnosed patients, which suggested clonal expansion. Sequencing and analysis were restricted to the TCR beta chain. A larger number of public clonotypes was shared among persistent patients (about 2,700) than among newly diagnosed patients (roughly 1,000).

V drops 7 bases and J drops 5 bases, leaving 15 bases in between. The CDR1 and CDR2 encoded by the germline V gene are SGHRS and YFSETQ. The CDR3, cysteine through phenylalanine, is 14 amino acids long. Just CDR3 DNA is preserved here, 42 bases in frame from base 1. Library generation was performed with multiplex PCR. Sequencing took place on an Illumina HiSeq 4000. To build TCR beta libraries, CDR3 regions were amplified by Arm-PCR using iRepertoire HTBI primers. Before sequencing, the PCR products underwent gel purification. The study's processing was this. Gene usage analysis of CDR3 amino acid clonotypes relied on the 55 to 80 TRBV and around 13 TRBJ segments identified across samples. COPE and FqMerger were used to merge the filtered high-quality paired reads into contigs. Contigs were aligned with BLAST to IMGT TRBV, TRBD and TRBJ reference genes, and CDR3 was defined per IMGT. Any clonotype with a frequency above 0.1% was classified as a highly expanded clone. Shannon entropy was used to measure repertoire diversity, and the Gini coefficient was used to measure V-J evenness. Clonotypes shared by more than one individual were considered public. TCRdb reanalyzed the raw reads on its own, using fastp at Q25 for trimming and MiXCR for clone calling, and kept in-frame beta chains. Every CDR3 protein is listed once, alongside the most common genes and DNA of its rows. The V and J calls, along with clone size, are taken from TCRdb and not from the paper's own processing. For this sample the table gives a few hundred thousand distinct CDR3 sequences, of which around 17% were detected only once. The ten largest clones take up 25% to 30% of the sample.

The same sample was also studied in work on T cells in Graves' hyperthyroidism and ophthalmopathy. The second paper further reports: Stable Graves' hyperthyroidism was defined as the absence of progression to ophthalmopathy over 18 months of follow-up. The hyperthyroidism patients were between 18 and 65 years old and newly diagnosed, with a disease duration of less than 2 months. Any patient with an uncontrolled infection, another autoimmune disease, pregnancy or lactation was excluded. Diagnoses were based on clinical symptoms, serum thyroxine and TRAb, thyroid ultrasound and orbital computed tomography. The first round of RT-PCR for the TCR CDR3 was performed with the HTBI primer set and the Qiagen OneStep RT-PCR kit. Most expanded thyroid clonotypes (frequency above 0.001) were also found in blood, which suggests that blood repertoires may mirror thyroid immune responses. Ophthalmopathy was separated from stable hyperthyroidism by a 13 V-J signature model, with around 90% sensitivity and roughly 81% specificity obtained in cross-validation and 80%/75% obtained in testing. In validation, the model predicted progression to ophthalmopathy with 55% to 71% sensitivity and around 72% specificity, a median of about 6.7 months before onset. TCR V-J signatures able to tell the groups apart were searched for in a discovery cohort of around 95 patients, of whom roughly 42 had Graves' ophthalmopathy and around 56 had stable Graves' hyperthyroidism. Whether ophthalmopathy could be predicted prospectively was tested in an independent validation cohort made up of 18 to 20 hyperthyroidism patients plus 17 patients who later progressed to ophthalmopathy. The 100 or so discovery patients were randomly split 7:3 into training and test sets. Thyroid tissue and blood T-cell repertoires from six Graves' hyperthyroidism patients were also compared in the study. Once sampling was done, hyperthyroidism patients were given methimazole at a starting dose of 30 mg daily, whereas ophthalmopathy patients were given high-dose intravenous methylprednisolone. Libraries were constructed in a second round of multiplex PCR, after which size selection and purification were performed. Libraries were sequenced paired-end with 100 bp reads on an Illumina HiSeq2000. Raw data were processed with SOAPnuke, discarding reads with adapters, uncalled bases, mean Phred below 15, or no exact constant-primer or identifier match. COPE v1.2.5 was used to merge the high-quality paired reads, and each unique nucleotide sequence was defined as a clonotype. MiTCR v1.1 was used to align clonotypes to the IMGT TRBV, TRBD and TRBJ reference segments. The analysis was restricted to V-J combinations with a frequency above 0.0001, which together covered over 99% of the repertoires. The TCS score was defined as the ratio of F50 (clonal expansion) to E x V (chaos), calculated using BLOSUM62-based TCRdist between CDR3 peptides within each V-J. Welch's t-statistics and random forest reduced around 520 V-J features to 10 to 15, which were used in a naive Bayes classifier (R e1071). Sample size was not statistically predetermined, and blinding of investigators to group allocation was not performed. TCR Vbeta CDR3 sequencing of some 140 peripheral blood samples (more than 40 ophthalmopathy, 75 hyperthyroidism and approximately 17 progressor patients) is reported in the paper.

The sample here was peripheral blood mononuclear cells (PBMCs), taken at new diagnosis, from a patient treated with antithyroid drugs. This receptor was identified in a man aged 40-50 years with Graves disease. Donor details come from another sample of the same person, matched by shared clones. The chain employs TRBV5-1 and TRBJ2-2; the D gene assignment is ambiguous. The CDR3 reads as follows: CASFPRLGTGELFF. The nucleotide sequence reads TGCGCCAGCTTTCCCCGACTGGGGACCGGGGAGCTGTTTTTT.